The entry that follows covers one TCR beta chain sequence. This sample was included in a study of blood T cell repertoires in COVID-19. Method: immunoSEQ multiplex PCR; TCRdb's copy keeps in-frame clones and lacks some. The sample holds some 370,000 clones, 80% to 85% seen once. V was clipped by 1 base and J by 3 bases; unmatched bases: 6. The CDR3 extends over 16 amino acids. Germline CDR1 reads SEHNR; CDR2 reads FQNEAQ (reference sequence). Before being deemed recovered, Cohort 3 donors had two negative PCRs, clearance, or symptom resolution. The receptor's source is a woman aged 45-65 years who had recovered from COVID-19. The sample comprised PBMCs or T cells enriched from blood (not recorded which). This sequence joins TRBV7-9 and TRBJ1-1; 9 bases are a match to TRBD1. CDR3 nucleotide sequence: TGTGCCAGCAGCTTAGACAGGGGGCGCGAGGACACTGAAGCTTTCTTT. It specifies CASSLDRGREDTEAFF.